Described below is a single T cell receptor beta chain sequence and its context. The data originate from a study of beta chain features in type 1 diabetes. Isolated RNA was reverse transcribed in full, so expressed TCRB transcripts were sequenced. Assay used: immunoSEQ multiplex PCR; TCRdb lists only in-frame clones, some missing. In the table there are roughly 140,000 clones, 6.9% of which are singletons. J gave up 3 bases and V 2 bases, and 5 bases lay outside the gene matches. The CDR3 extends over 16 amino acids. Looked up from germline, CDR1 is GTSNPN and CDR2 is SVGIG (reference sequence). The TCR originated in a woman in her thirties in good health. The genes are TRBV30 and TRBJ1-4; TRBD1 matches at 11 bases. Sequenced material: central memory CD4+ T cells from blood. The CDR3 DNA follows: TGTGCCTGGAGTTTGGGACAGGGGGTAGCTAATGAAAAACTGTTTTTT. This encodes CAWSLGQGVANEKLFF.